Following are 8 T cell receptor beta chains from one sample sequenced in a study of graft-versus-host responses after intestinal transplantation. Libraries were prepared by immunoSEQ multiplex PCR; TCRdb keeps only in-frame clonotypes and omits some of them. Among 40,000 to 55,000 clones listed, approximately 84% were seen once. No antigen has been assigned to these receptors. Sample: unstimulated CD4+ T cells sorted from spleen or lymph node cells, taken before transplant. The receptor set was obtained from a human donor who was the organ donor for an intestinal transplant.

The chain is built from TRBV2 and TRBJ2-1, with 7 positions matching TRBD1. Unmatched junction bases numbered 8, after V lost 5 bases and J lost 4 bases. Germline CDR1 reads SNHLY; CDR2 reads FYNNEI. The CDR3 totals 15 residues. CDR3 amino acids: CASSRGGQRYNEQFF. The CDR3 DNA reads TGTGCCAGCAGTAGAGGGGGACAGAGATACAATGAGCAGTTCTTC.

This rearrangement joins TRBV5-5 to TRBJ2-1, with no clear D. Germline V gene data show CDR1 as SGHKS and CDR2 as YYEKEE (reference sequence). Trimming removed 0 bases from V and 5 bases from J, with 6 bases in between. The CDR3 has 13 amino acids. The chain's CDR3 is CASSLATHNEQFF. The DNA for the CDR3 is TGTGCCAGCAGCTTGGCAACTCACAATGAGCAGTTCTTC.

The CDR3 loop is CASSLKNTEAFF. DNA for the CDR3: TGTGCCAGCAGTCTTAAGAACACTGAAGCTTTCTTT. The chain has TRBV6-1 and TRBJ1-1; D uncertain. The ends were cut back, 5 bases at V and 1 base at J, with 5 bases in the middle. Germline CDR1 and CDR2: MNHNS and SASEGT. CDR3 length: 12 residues.

V is TRBV9 and J is TRBJ1-2; D is uncertain. The CDR3 consists of 13 residues. Germline values: CDR1 SGDLS, CDR2 YYNGEE. Deletions cut 2 bases from V and 8 bases from J, with 13 bases between. CDR3 amino acids: CASSVSPVSGYTF. CDR3 nucleotides: TGTGCCAGCAGCGTGAGCCCGGTAAGCGGCTACACCTTC.

The V call is TRBV11-2, the J call TRBJ2-3; D is possibly TRBD2 (5 bases). Trimming removed 6 bases from V and 4 bases from J, with 11 bases in between. The CDR3 consists of 13 residues. CDR1 is SGHAT and CDR2 is FQNNGV in the germline V gene. DNA of the CDR3: TGTGCCAGCAGACTCACTAGAGCAGATACGCAGTATTTT. It translates to CASRLTRADTQYF.

The CDR3 DNA sequence: TGCGCCAGCAGCTTGTCCCTGGCGAACACCGGGGAGCTGTTTTTT. This sequence encodes CASSLSLANTGELFF. The J gene is TRBJ2-2, the V gene TRBV5-1; D is ambiguous. Trimming stripped 1 base from V and 0 bases from J, with 7 bases between. The CDR3 has 15 residues. The V gene's germline CDR1 is SGHRS and CDR2 YFSETQ.

The chain combines TRBV4-1 with TRBJ2-1; D possibly corresponds to TRBD1 (5 bases). The length of the CDR3 is 13 residues. The V end was cut by 1 base, the J end by 5 bases, with 6 bases between. The germline V gene encodes CDR1 MGHRA and CDR2 YSYEKL. The CDR3 DNA reads TGCGCCAGCAGCCAAGTGACAGACAATGAGCAGTTCTTC. Translation: CASSQVTDNEQFF.

The rearrangement uses TRBV5-8 and TRBJ1-5; 9 nucleotides agree with TRBD1. Germline V CDR1 and CDR2: SGHTS, YDEGEE. The CDR3 loop spans 16 amino acids. V lost 0 bases and J lost 3; bases outside the gene matches: 4. CDR3: CASSLGTGAFNQPQHF. In DNA form, the CDR3 reads TGTGCCAGCAGCTTGGGGACAGGGGCCTTCAATCAGCCCCAGCATTTT.